This record concerns one T cell receptor beta chain sequence. Its antigen is still unknown. Per-base quality was not reported, and no clone a single base away is much larger than it. The sample carries other DNA sequences with the same CDR3. This entry is derived from a study of blood T cell repertoires in COVID-19 (dated by TCRdb to the early 2020s). Notes on the research overall: Collaborator samples came from the United States, Italy and Spain and covered acute and convalescent phases of COVID-19. The material from the prospective study consisted of cDNA or gDNA derived from T cells, B-cell-depleted T cells, or PBMCs. The dataset comprised deeply sampled blood TCRbeta repertoires from subjects exposed to, actively infected with, or recovered from COVID-19. The repertoires were released in a freely available public database intended as a resource for research on the immune response to SARS-CoV-2. The samples were drawn from two sources: the first 160 participants of the ongoing ImmuneRACE study, and 1,254 subjects contributed by 6 global collaborators. A de-identified subject ID, COVID-19 status, age in years and sex were almost always included in the sample metadata. Where available, HLA class I and class II types were obtained from metadata supplied by the sample provider rather than from assay-based typing. What the research found in general, with its limitations: The quantity of clinical and demographic metadata differed by source and by participant and was supplied without curation.

The immunoSEQ Assay, a bias-controlled multiplex PCR, was used to amplify TCRbeta CDR3 regions from genomic DNA. Concerning the study's data processing: The number of nucleated cells in each sample was estimated from the amplification of reference gene primers within the assay. To quantify the absolute abundance of each unique TCRbeta CDR3 rearrangement, sequence reads were collapsed and filtered. Productive Simpson clonality was computed per sample as the square root of Simpson's diversity index over productive rearrangements. Not all clones reach the TCRdb copy of this immuneACCESS table, which keeps in-frame sequences only. Checked studies attribute under half of the gap to unresolved V genes and leave the rest unexplained. V, J and clone size derive from that table, while D and trimming were established from the DNA sequence. The sample contains 150,000 to 170,000 clones, roughly 84% of them found a single time. The top ten clones comprise 0.6% to 0.7% of the sample.

One collaborating source in Seattle enrolled patients while the patients were actively infected and followed the patients over time throughout the course of disease. The collaborating institutions used their own protocols to collect whole blood in K2EDTA tubes. For TCRbeta analysis, collaborators shipped samples in one of three forms: frozen whole blood, isolated PBMCs, or DNA extracted from either of those sample types. The cysteine opens and the phenylalanine closes a CDR3 of 13 amino acids. The CDR3 DNA has 39 bases and is translated from base 1. The junction shows trimming of 2 bases on V and 2 bases on J, plus 6 bases between the germline ends. The germline V gene yields KGHSH for CDR1 and LQKENI for CDR2.

What was sequenced was peripheral blood. The chain employs TRBV18 and TRBJ1-2; no confident D gene assignment can be made. The TCR comes from a man in his 60s with COVID-19, enrolled during active disease. The CDR3: CASSPGGNYGYTF. The nucleotide sequence is given as TGTGCCAGCTCACCAGGAGGGAACTATGGCTACACCTTC.